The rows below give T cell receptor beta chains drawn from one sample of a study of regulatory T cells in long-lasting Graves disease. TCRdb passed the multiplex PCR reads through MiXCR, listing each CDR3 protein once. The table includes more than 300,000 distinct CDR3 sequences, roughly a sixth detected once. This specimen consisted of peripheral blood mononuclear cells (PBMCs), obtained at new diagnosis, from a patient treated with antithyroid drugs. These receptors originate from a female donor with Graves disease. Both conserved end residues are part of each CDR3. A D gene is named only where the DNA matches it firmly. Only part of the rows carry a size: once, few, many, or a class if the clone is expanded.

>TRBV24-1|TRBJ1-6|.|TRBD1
CATSDREDNSPLHF
TGTGCCACCAGCGACAGGGAAGATAATTCACCCCTCCACTTT
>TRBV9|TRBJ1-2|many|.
CASSVGQNNYGYTF
TGTGCCAGCAGCGTAGGTCAGAACAACTATGGCTACACCTTC
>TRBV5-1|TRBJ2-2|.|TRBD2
CASSLYRGTSGLGTGELFF
TGCGCCAGCAGCTTGTACCGCGGGACTAGCGGATTAGGCACCGGGGAGCTGTTTTTT
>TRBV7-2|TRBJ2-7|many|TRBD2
CASSLTLAGDREQYF
TGTGCCAGCAGCTTAACTCTAGCGGGAGATCGCGAGCAGTACTTC
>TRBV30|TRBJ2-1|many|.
CACGIAVLSEQFF
TGTGCTTGTGGGATTGCGGTCTTGAGTGAGCAGTTCTTC
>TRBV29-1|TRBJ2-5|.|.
CSARGDGKTQYF
TGCAGCGCCCGCGGAGATGGGAAGACCCAGTACTTC
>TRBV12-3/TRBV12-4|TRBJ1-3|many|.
CASSSWTASGNTIYF
TGTGCCAGCAGTTCCTGGACAGCCTCTGGAAACACCATATATTTT
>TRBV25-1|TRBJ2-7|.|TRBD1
CACQLTGGRGEQYF
TGTGCCTGTCAACTTACAGGGGGTCGAGGCGAGCAGTACTTC
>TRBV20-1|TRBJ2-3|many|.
CSAPPTVVGPLLTDTQYF
TGCAGTGCTCCCCCCACGGTGGTGGGCCCTCTCCTCACAGATACGCAGTATTTT
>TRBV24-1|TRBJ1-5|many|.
CATSDDGVTQPQHF
TGTGCCACCAGTGACGACGGGGTCACTCAGCCCCAGCATTTT
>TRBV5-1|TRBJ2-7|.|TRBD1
CASSLDTGTGAYEQYF
TGCGCCAGCAGCTTGGACACCGGGACAGGGGCCTACGAGCAGTACTTC
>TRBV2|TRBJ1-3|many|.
CASSGTASGNTIYF
TGTGCCAGCAGCGGGACCGCGAGTGGAAACACCATATATTTT
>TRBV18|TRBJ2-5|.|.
CASSRDKQETQYF
TGTGCCAGCTCACGGGACAAACAAGAGACCCAGTACTTC
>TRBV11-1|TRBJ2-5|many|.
CASSFLETQYF
TGTGCCAGCAGCTTTCTGGAGACCCAGTACTTC
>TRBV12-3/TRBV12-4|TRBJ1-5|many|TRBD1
CASSKGQGISNQPQHF
TGTGCCAGCAGTAAGGGACAGGGGATTAGCAATCAGCCCCAGCATTTT
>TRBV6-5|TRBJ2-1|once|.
CASSLGGDREQFF
TGTGCCAGCAGTTTGGGCGGAGATCGAGAGCAGTTCTTC
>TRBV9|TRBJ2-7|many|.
CASSVARAEDEQYF
TGTGCCAGCAGCGTAGCCAGGGCTGAGGACGAGCAGTACTTC
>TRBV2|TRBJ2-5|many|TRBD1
CARTGTGVRETQYF
TGTGCCCGAACCGGGACAGGGGTAAGAGAGACCCAGTACTTC
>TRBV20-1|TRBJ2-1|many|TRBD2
CSAGSSGRDNEQFF
TGCAGTGCTGGATCTAGCGGGAGAGACAATGAGCAGTTCTTC
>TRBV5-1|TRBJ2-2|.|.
CASSLGGNSNTGELFF
TGCGCCAGCAGCTTGGGGGGAAATTCCAACACCGGGGAGCTGTTTTTT
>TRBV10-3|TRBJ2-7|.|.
CAISGARGDYEQYF
TGTGCCATCAGTGGAGCCAGGGGAGACTACGAGCAGTACTTC
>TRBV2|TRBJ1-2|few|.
CASSGRTEAYGYTF
TGTGCCAGCAGTGGACGGACGGAAGCCTATGGCTACACCTTC
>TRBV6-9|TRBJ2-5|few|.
CASSSLVTCWGPQETQYF
TGTGCCAGCAGTTCACTCGTGACTTGTTGGGGTCCCCAAGAGACCCAGTACTTC
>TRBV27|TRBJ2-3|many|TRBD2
CASSLSDLAGPPGDTQYF
TGTGCCAGCAGTTTATCTGATCTAGCGGGGCCACCCGGGGATACGCAGTATTTT
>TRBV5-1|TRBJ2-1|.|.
CASSILSYNEQFF
TGCGCCAGCAGCATCCTCTCCTACAATGAGCAGTTCTTC
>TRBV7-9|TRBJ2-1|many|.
CASSPGPNNEQFF
TGTGCCAGCAGCCCCGGACCTAACAATGAGCAGTTCTTC
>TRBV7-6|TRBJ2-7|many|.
CASSGDIGYEQYF
TGTGCCAGCAGCGGGGACATCGGCTACGAGCAGTACTTC
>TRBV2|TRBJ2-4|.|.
CASSTRTLLAKNIQYF
TGTGCCAGCAGTACCCGGACACTCTTAGCCAAAAACATTCAGTACTTC
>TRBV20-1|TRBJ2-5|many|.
CSATAQASQTQYF
TGCAGTGCGACGGCTCAGGCATCGCAGACCCAGTACTTC
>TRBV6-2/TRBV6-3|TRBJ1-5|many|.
CASSGNDQPQHF
TGTGCCAGCAGTGGCAACGATCAGCCCCAGCATTTT
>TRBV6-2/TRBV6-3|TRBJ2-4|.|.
CATGLGAPKNIQYF
TGTGCCACGGGACTGGGGGCTCCCAAAAACATTCAGTACTTC
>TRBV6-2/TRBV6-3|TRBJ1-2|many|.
CASSYTGTPIYTF
TGTGCCAGCAGTTATACCGGGACACCGATTTACACCTTC
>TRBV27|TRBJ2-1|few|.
CASSSKGNEQFF
TGTGCCAGCAGCTCCAAAGGGAATGAGCAGTTCTTC
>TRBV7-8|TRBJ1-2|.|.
CASSLTQKGIYGYTF
TGTGCCAGCAGCTTAACACAGAAGGGGATCTATGGCTACACCTTC
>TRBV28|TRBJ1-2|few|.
CASSLWRGAGHYGYTF
TGTGCCAGCAGTTTATGGAGAGGGGCAGGCCATTATGGCTACACCTTC
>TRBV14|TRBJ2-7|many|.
CASSRRGPYEQYF
TGTGCCAGCAGCCGCCGGGGGCCCTACGAGCAGTACTTC
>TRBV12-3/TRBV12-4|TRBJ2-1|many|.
CASSPSGRYNEQFF
TGTGCCAGCAGTCCCTCCGGGCGTTACAATGAGCAGTTCTTC
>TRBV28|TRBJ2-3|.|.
CASSRRPPPAPDTQYF
TGTGCCAGCAGTCGCCGACCCCCACCTGCACCAGATACGCAGTATTTT
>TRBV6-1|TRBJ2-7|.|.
CASSRNRDQAYEQYF
TGTGCCAGCAGTCGCAACCGGGATCAGGCCTACGAGCAGTACTTC